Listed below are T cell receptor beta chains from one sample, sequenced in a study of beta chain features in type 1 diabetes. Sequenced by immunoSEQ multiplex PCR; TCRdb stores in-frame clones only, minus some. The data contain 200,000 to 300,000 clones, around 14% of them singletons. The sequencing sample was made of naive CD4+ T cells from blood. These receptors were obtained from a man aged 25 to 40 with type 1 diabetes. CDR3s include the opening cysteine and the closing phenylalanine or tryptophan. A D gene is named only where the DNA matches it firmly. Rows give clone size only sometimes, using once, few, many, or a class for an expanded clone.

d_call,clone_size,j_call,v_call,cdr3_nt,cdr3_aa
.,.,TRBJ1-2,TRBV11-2,TGTGCCAGCAGCTTAGCCGGGACACCAGCCAGGGGTGGCTACACCTTC,CASSLAGTPARGGYTF
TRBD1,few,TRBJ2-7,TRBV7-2,TGTGCCAGCAGCCCGGGGCGACAGGGCTACGAGCAGTACTTC,CASSPGRQGYEQYF
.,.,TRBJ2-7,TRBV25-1,TGTGCCAGCAGTGCTCCAGGGGCCATCTCTAGGCAGTACTTC,CASSAPGAISRQYF
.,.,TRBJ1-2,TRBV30,TGTGCCTGGAGTGTACAGGACACAAAGGGCTATGGCTACACCTTC,CAWSVQDTKGYGYTF
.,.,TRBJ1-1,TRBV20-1,TGCAGTGCTAGCAGGGCTGAAGCTTTCTTT,CSASRAEAFF
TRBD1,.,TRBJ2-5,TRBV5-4,TGTGCCAGCAGCTTGGAAGGGACAGGGGTGGAGACCCAGTACTTC,CASSLEGTGVETQYF
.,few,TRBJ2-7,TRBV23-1,TGCGCCAGCAGTCAGGGGGGGCAAACTACCTACGAGCAGTACTTC,CASSQGGQTTYEQYF
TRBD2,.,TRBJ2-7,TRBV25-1,TGTGCCAGCAGCATTGGCGGGAGGGGCTACGAGCAGTACTTC,CASSIGGRGYEQYF
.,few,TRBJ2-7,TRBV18,TGTGCCAGCTCACCTCCGCGGCAGGGCCGCTCCTACGAGCAGTACTTC,CASSPPRQGRSYEQYF
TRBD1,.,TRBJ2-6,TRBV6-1,TGTGCCAGCAGTGTTGGACAGGAACTCTCTGGGGCCAACGTCCTGACTTTC,CASSVGQELSGANVLTF
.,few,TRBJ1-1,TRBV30,TGTGCCTGGAGTACAGCCCTCCCCGGGGACACTGAAGCTTTCTTT,CAWSTALPGDTEAFF
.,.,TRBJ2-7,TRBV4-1,TGCGCCAGCAGCCAAGACCAAACTAGCAAATTCTACGAGCAGTACTTC,CASSQDQTSKFYEQYF
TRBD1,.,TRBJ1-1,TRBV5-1,TGCGCCAGCAGTTGGGACAGGGGAGGGAACACTGAAGCTTTCTTT,CASSWDRGGNTEAFF
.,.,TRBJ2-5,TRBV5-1,TGCGCCAGCAAGGGATCGCGGGGGCTCGGGGAGACCCAGTACTTC,CASKGSRGLGETQYF
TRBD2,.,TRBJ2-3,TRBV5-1,TGCGCCAGCAGCCTAGCGGAGAGAGCCACAGATACGCAGTATTTT,CASSLAERATDTQYF
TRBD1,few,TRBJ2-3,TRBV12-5,TGTGCTAGTGCCTTACTACAGACAGGGAGCTCAGATACGCAGTATTTT,CASALLQTGSSDTQYF
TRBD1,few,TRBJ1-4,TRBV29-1,TGCAGCGCACAGGGGGCATATAATGAAAAACTGTTTTTT,CSAQGAYNEKLFF
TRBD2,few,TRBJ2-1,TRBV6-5,TGTGCCAGCAGTTCGGATTACGGGGGGGATGAGCAGTTCTTC,CASSSDYGGDEQFF
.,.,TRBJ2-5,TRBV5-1,TGCGCCAGCAGCTTTGAGCGGGCGATTTTCCAAGAGACCCAGTACTTC,CASSFERAIFQETQYF
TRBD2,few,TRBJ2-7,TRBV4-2,TGTGCCAGCAGCCAGGAACTAGCGGGAGATATCTACGAGCAGTACTTC,CASSQELAGDIYEQYF
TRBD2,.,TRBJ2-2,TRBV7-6,TGTGCCAGCAGCCTCGGACTAGCTAACACCGGGGAGCTGTTTTTT,CASSLGLANTGELFF
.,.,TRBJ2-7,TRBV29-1,TGCAGCGGGGGTGGGGAAGCGGACGAGCAGTACTTC,CSGGGEADEQYF
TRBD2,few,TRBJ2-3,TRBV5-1,TGCGCCAGCAGCCCCGGGACTAGCGGCACAGATACGCAGTATTTT,CASSPGTSGTDTQYF
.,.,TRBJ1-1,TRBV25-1,TGTGCCAGCAGCGAAGGGAGACAGAACACTGAAGCTTTCTTT,CASSEGRQNTEAFF
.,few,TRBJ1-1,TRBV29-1,TGCAGGGTCGGGGCGGGGCAGGACCCCTGGAACACTGAAGCTTTCTTT,CRVGAGQDPWNTEAFF
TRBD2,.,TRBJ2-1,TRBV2,TGTGCCAGCAGCGGTAGCGGGAGGAGCTACAATGAGCAGTTCTTC,CASSGSGRSYNEQFF
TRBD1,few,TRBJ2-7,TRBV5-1,TGCGCCAGCACCGGAACCGGGACAGGGTCCCACGAGCAGTACTTC,CASTGTGTGSHEQYF
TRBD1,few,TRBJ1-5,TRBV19,TGTGCCAGTACCGACAGGGGGCTTCAGCCCCAGCATTTT,CASTDRGLQPQHF
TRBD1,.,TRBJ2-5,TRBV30,TGTGCCTGGAGAGCAACGGGACAGCAAGAGACCCAGTACTTC,CAWRATGQQETQYF
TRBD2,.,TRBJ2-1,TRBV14,TGTGCCAGCAGCCCCGATTCCGGGACTAGGGTCTACAATGAGCAGTTCTTC,CASSPDSGTRVYNEQFF
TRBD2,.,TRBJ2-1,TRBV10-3,TGTGCCATCACCTCGGGGGGGATAGGCAATGAGCAGTTCTTC,CAITSGGIGNEQFF
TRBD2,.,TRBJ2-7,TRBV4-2,TGTGCCAGCAGCCAAGTTATCCAGCGGGAGCGACGGGAGCAGTACTTC,CASSQVIQRERREQYF
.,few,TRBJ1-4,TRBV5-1,TGCGCCAGCAGCTTGTCCCTGGAGAGTGAAAAACTGTTTTTT,CASSLSLESEKLFF
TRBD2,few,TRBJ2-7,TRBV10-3,TGTGCCATCAGTGAGAGCGGGGAGGCCTACGAGCAGTACTTC,CAISESGEAYEQYF
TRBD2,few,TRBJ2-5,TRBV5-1,TGCGCCAGCAGAGTACTAGCGGGAGAAGAGACCCAGTACTTC,CASRVLAGEETQYF
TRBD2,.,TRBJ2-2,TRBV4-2,TGTGCCAGCAGCCAAGAGGCAGGGCGGGAGAGGGCCGGGGAGCTGTTTTTT,CASSQEAGRERAGELFF
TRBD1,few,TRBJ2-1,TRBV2,TGTGCCAGCAACCCCGGGACAGCCTACAATGAGCAGTTCTTC,CASNPGTAYNEQFF
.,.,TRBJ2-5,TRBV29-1,TGCAGCGCCAGGACAGACGTAAGGGGGACCCAGTACTTC,CSARTDVRGTQYF
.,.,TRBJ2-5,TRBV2,TGTGCCAGCAGTGGGAGGGTTCCCGAGACCCAGTACTTC,CASSGRVPETQYF
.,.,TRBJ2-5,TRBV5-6,TGTGCCAGCAGCTTGACTTTGCGTGAGACCCAGTACTTC,CASSLTLRETQYF